The 3 T cell receptor beta chains presented below share a single source sample, sequenced in a study of blood T cell repertoires in COVID-19. Clones were sequenced by immunoSEQ multiplex PCR, and TCRdb holds only the in-frame ones, with some missing. Of around 150,000 clones in the sample, over 75% were seen once. Sequenced input: peripheral blood. These receptors were collected from a woman aged 55 to 70 with active COVID-19.

The chain is built from TRBV6-2 or TRBV6-3 and TRBJ2-1; TRBD2 agrees at 15 bases. V gave up 4 bases and J gave up 0 bases; unmatched junction bases: 7. This CDR3 spans 19 amino acids. Germline values: CDR1 MNHEY, CDR2 SVGEGT. CDR3 bases: TGTGCCAGCAGTTTAGGGGGACTAGCGGGAGGTAGCTCCTACAATGAGCAGTTCTTC. Translating gives CASSLGGLAGGSSYNEQFF.

This rearrangement joins TRBV27 to TRBJ1-4, with a weak D call TRBD1 (6 bases). The CDR3 is 17 amino acids. CDR1 MNHEY and CDR2 SMNVEV come from the germline V gene (reference sequence). Trimming removed 5 bases from V and 0 bases from J, with 16 bases in between. The CDR3 DNA is TGTGCCAGCAGTCCCCGGGGGGGCCAAGCAACTAATGAAAAACTGTTTTTT. Translation: CASSPRGGQATNEKLFF.

This clone was observed a handful of times. The chain recombines TRBV29-1 with TRBJ2-4; 8 positions match TRBD1. The germline gives CDR1 SQVTM, CDR2 ANQGSEA. The trim removed 2 bases at V and 9 bases at J, leaving 9 bases unmatched. The CDR3 sequence is 14 residues long. CDR3 bases: TGCAGCGTTGAAATAGGTGGACAGGGAGGCATTCAGTACTTC. Translating gives CSVEIGGQGGIQYF.